Here is one T cell receptor (beta chain) with its context. Its matching antigen is unknown. This specimen belongs to a study of post-analysis software for immune sequencing data. This CDR3 has 14 amino acids. The germline gives CDR1 DFQATT, CDR2 SNEGSKA (reference sequence). V dropped 2 bases and J dropped 0 bases, with 10 bases sitting between them. Findings of the study overall: TRBV5-6, TRBV5-1 and TRBV20-1 belonged to a set of about five TRBV segments that were more frequent in patients than controls.

Incorporated into the TCR beta cDNA libraries were unique molecular identifiers, which served to reduce PCR and sequencing biases. A few hundred thousand cDNA molecules came from around 1 to 10 million T cells. Using its own MiXCR run on the PCR reads, TCRdb lists one record per CDR3 protein. Of 800,000 to 950,000 distinct CDR3 sequences in the sample, around 50% were seen once. The chain has TRBV20-1 and TRBJ1-2, with no clear D. What was sequenced was blood. This clonotype originated in a girl aged 5 to 17 with multiple sclerosis. The CDR3 region has the DNA TGCAGTGCTAGAAGGTCGGGATCTAACTATGGCTACACCTTC. Protein sequence: CSARRSGSNYGYTF.